This T cell receptor beta chain was identified during a study of T cells in localized non-small cell lung cancer. For this clone: Its cognate antigen is unknown.

Points from the study as a whole: Longer overall survival associated with higher blood T cell density; shorter survival with higher adjacent-lung clonality. Uninvolved nearby lung showed the greatest T cell clonality, exceeding that found in tumor. Because researchers sequenced only one region of the tumor, heterogeneity is still possible. Among the top 100 tumor clones, a median 57 appeared in adjacent lung.

Sequenced by immunoSEQ multiplex PCR; TCRdb stores in-frame clones only, minus some. The sample records around 35,000 clones, around 93% being singletons. Germline V gives CDR1 LNHDA, CDR2 SQIVND (reference sequence). V was trimmed by 6 bases and J by 5 bases, leaving 16 bases between them. The length of the CDR3 is 14 residues. This clonotype originated in a female donor older than 55 with stage I lung adenocarcinoma. The source material was peripheral blood, sampled before any cancer treatment. This chain joins TRBV19 and TRBJ2-5; D is possibly TRBD2 (5 bases). The CDR3 DNA is TGTGCCAGTAGAACGTCAGAGGGTACGGAGACCCAGTACTTC. Encoded protein: CASRTSEGTETQYF.